This entry lists 24 T cell receptor beta chains sequenced from one sample in a study of T cells in Graves' hyperthyroidism and ophthalmopathy. From RNA transcripts, TCR beta CDR3 regions were amplified. Using the HTBI primer set, a first-round RT-PCR was run on the TCR CDR3. TCRdb reprocessed the multiplex PCR reads with MiXCR, giving one entry per CDR3 protein. Among over 150,000 distinct CDR3 sequences listed, approximately 16% were seen once. The specimen was blood. The receptor source for this set is a woman between 50 and 59 years old with Graves' hyperthyroidism.

This clonotype occurred many times. This chain links TRBV27 with TRBJ2-7, with D perhaps being TRBD1 or TRBD2 (5 bases each). The CDR3 totals 15 residues. Trimming pared 0 bases from V and 7 bases from J, leaving 16 bases between. Germline V CDR1 and CDR2: MNHEY, SMNVEV (reference sequence). The CDR3 sequence: CASSLSIGLWGEQYF. Here the CDR3 DNA reads TGTGCCAGCAGTTTATCGATTGGGTTATGGGGGGAGCAGTACTTC.

The gene calls are TRBV6-2 or TRBV6-3 and TRBJ1-5; perhaps TRBD1 as D (5 bases). Germline CDR1 reads MNHEY; CDR2 reads SVGEGT. The CDR3 consists of 14 residues. Trimming took 6 bases from V and 1 from J, leaving 10 bases between them. The CDR3 spells CASSDGASNQPQHF. CDR3 DNA: TGTGCCAGCAGCGATGGGGCGAGCAATCAGCCCCAGCATTTT.

This clonotype was detected many times. This chain connects TRBV29-1 to TRBJ2-5; unclear D gene. The CDR3 extends over 11 amino acids. Trimming took 4 bases from V and 2 from J, leaving 5 bases between them. Germline V gene data show CDR1 as SQVTM and CDR2 as ANQGSEA. CDR3 bases: TGCAGCGTTGCACAGCAAGAGACCCAGTACTTC. It encodes CSVAQQETQYF. The full variable domain, completed using reference TRBV29-1 and TRBJ2-5, is SAVISQKPSRDICQRGTSLTIQCQVDSQVTMMFWYRQQPGQSLTLIATANQGSEATYESGFVIDKFPISRPNLTFSTLTVSNMSPEDSSIYLCSVAQQETQYFGPGTRLLVL.

This clonotype was detected ten times or more. V gene TRBV7-2 combines with J gene TRBJ2-5; 10 bases match TRBD2. CDR3 length: 19 residues. J was trimmed by 0 bases and V by 2 bases; bases with no gene match: 12. Germline V lookup: CDR1 SGHTA, CDR2 FQGNSA. CDR3 amino acids: CASSLTGVGLAGDQETQYF. CDR3 bases: TGTGCCAGCAGCTTAACAGGGGTTGGCCTAGCGGGAGACCAAGAGACCCAGTACTTC.

This clonotype was counted between two and nine times. This rearrangement joins TRBV18 to TRBJ2-1; 14 bases align to TRBD2. V shed 2 bases, J shed 7 bases, and the junction held 7 bases outside the gene matches. The CDR3 runs to 17 residues. Germline-derived CDR1 and CDR2 are KGHSH and LQKENI. The CDR3, as DNA: TGTGCCAGCTCACCAGGGACTAGCGGGAGTCCAATGAATGAGCAGTTCTTC. Translating gives CASSPGTSGSPMNEQFF. The full variable domain, with the rest looked up from reference TRBV18 and TRBJ2-1, is NAGVMQNPRHLVRRRGQEARLRCSPMKGHSHVYWYRQLPEEGLKFMVYLQKENIIDESGMPKERFSAEFPKEGPSILRIQQVVRGDSAAYFCASSPGTSGSPMNEQFFGPGTRLTVL.

The V gene is TRBV27, the J gene TRBJ2-7, with D hard to call. Trimming shortened V by 1 base and J by 6 bases, and 4 bases separated the two germline ends. The germline CDR1 and CDR2 sequences are MNHEY and SMNVEV (reference sequence). This CDR3 region has 11 residues. The CDR3 here is CASSLWGEQYF. DNA for the CDR3: TGTGCCAGCAGTTTATGGGGCGAGCAGTACTTC.

This clonotype was counted ten times or more. The V gene is TRBV19, the J gene TRBJ2-7, with 11 bases matching TRBD2. The junction had 9 bases not matched to a gene; V was cut back by 4 bases and J by 7 bases. The CDR3 extends over 15 amino acids. Germline V gene data show CDR1 as LNHDA and CDR2 as SQIVND (reference sequence). The DNA for the CDR3 is TGTGCCAGTAGTACGACTAGCGGGGACTCCGGTGAGCAGTACTTC. This gives the protein CASSTTSGDSGEQYF.

The rearrangement uses TRBV6-1 and TRBJ2-7, with 7 bases lining up with TRBD1. Germline CDR1 and CDR2: MNHNS and SASEGT. The CDR3 is 15 residues long. V gave up 6 bases and J gave up 0 bases; unmatched junction bases: 8. CDR3 nucleotides: TGTGCCAGCAGATCTCCGGGACAGAGCTCCTACGAGCAGTACTTC. This translates into CASRSPGQSSYEQYF.

This sequence joins TRBV4-1 and TRBJ2-3; perhaps D is TRBD1 or TRBD2 (5 bases each). This CDR3 is 15 amino acids long. Germline V gives CDR1 MGHRA, CDR2 YSYEKL. V was cut by 2 bases and J by 6 bases, with 15 bases left in between. In nucleotides, the CDR3 is TGCGCCAGCAGCCAATATAGGACTTCAGGGGATACGCAGTATTTT. Protein product: CASSQYRTSGDTQYF.

This clonotype was detected only a few times. The chain carries TRBV6-1 and TRBJ2-2; tentatively, D is TRBD1 or TRBD2 (6 bases each). Germline-derived CDR1 and CDR2 are MNHNS and SASEGT. The V end was cut by 5 bases, the J end by 7 bases, with 17 bases between. This CDR3 contains 15 residues. The CDR3: CASSRRGAQGGELFF. CDR3 coding DNA: TGTGCCAGCAGTCGTAGGGGGGCGCAGGGCGGGGAGCTGTTTTTT.

J is TRBJ2-5 and V is TRBV4-2; no definite D call. Germline V gives CDR1 LGHNA, CDR2 YNFKEQ. This CDR3 region has 14 residues. V lost 4 bases to trimming and J lost 5 bases, with 14 bases between them. This CDR3 is CASSPRPLGETQYF. The CDR3 DNA sequence: TGTGCCAGCAGCCCGCGACCCTTGGGGGAGACCCAGTACTTC.

This clonotype was detected many times. The chain links TRBV18 to TRBJ1-3, with D perhaps matching TRBD1 (5 bases). There are 13 residues in the CDR3. Germline CDR1 reads KGHSH; CDR2 reads LQKENI. The V and J ends lost 7 bases and 2 bases respectively, with 9 bases between them. DNA of the CDR3: TGTGCCAGCTTCGTGGGGGCTGGAAACACCATATATTTT. This sequence encodes CASFVGAGNTIYF.

The table lists this clonotype with many counts. J is TRBJ1-2 and V is TRBV7-2; 9 bases agree with TRBD1. The V segment lost 1 base and the J segment 4 bases; nucleotides outside the gene matches: 7. The CDR3 is 16 amino acids. Germline values: CDR1 SGHTA, CDR2 FQGNSA. CDR3 nucleotides: TGTGCCAGCAGCTTAGAGAAAGGACAGGGGATCTATGGCTACACCTTC. This encodes CASSLEKGQGIYGYTF.

This clonotype was recorded at least ten times. The genes are TRBV12-3 or TRBV12-4 and TRBJ2-1; no definite D call. V was trimmed by 3 bases and J by 2 bases, leaving 11 bases between them. This CDR3 is built from 15 residues. CDR3: CASSLIGVPYNEQFF. DNA of the CDR3: TGTGCCAGCAGTTTGATAGGTGTCCCCTACAATGAGCAGTTCTTC.

In its sample, this clonotype was seen many times. The V gene is TRBV6-1, the J gene TRBJ2-3; 9 bases map to TRBD2. The CDR3 extends over 16 amino acids. The germline gives CDR1 MNHNS, CDR2 SASEGT. With V trimmed by 5 bases and J by 6 bases, 12 bases remained unmatched. The DNA of the CDR3 is TGTGCCAGCAGTTACGGGGCGGGAGGGCCCCCGGATACGCAGTATTTT. Translated, it gives CASSYGAGGPPDTQYF.

The table lists this clonotype with many counts. This chain connects TRBV11-3 to TRBJ2-5; TRBD1 matches 7 bases. This CDR3 is built from 14 residues. Germline CDR1 reads SGHNT; CDR2 reads YENEEA. The J segment lost 2 bases and the V segment lost 5 bases, leaving 5 bases of the junction unmatched. Here the CDR3 DNA reads TGTGCCAGCAGCCCCCGGACAGGACAAGAGACCCAGTACTTC. Its translation: CASSPRTGQETQYF.

V usage is TRBV20-1 and J usage is TRBJ2-7, with a weak D call TRBD2 (6 bases). The V gene lost 1 base and the J gene lost 2 bases, with 12 bases spanning the gap. Germline CDR1 DFQATT, CDR2 SNEGSKA (reference sequence). This CDR3 is 14 amino acids long. The CDR3 loop is CSARGDLLPYEQYF. CDR3 in DNA: TGCAGTGCTAGAGGGGACTTACTCCCCTACGAGCAGTACTTC.

This clonotype was counted between two and nine times. The chain links TRBV12-5 to TRBJ1-5, with D hard to call. V lost 7 bases, J lost 1 base, and 20 bases lay in between. CDR3 length: 17 amino acids. Germline CDR1 is LGHNT and CDR2 is FRNRAP. Here the CDR3 reads CASVSGRAPESNQPQHF. CDR3 DNA: TGTGCTAGTGTCTCCGGGAGGGCACCCGAGAGCAATCAGCCCCAGCATTTT.

There are many counts of this clonotype. The rearrangement joins TRBV20-1 to TRBJ2-7, with D possibly being TRBD1 or TRBD2 (5 bases each). CDR1 is DFQATT and CDR2 is SNEGSKA in the germline V gene (reference sequence). The CDR3 extends over 13 amino acids. V shed 8 bases and J shed 5 bases, with 19 bases lying between them. The CDR3 sequence: CSTPPAGRDEQYF. CDR3 bases: TGCAGTACTCCTCCCGCAGGGCGGGACGAGCAGTACTTC.

This clonotype was observed at least ten times. The rearrangement joins TRBV10-1 to TRBJ1-2; D unclear. V was trimmed by 0 bases and J by 4 bases, leaving 6 bases between them. The CDR3 is 13 residues long. Germline values: CDR1 WNHNN, CDR2 SYGVQD (reference sequence). The chain's CDR3 is CASSESSTYGYTF. The CDR3 bases are TGCGCCAGCAGTGAGTCGAGTACCTATGGCTACACCTTC.

V and J are TRBV30 and TRBJ2-2; D is tentatively TRBD1 or TRBD2 (5 bases each). This CDR3 comprises 16 residues. Germline CDR1 GTSNPN, CDR2 SVGIG (reference sequence). V dropped 1 base and J dropped 3 bases, with 15 bases sitting between them. CDR3 sequence: CAWSDSRGYYTGELFF. CDR3 DNA sequence: TGTGCCTGGAGTGACAGCCGGGGCTATTACACCGGGGAGCTGTTTTTT.

Many counts were recorded for this clonotype. The rearrangement joins TRBV28 to TRBJ2-7; D may be TRBD1 (5 bases). Germline loops: CDR1 MDHEN, CDR2 SYDVKM. V lost 6 bases and J 4 bases, leaving 13 bases between the germline ends. CDR3 size: 13 residues. The CDR3 region is CASSPGWDYEQYF. The CDR3 DNA reads TGTGCCAGCAGCCCAGGGTGGGATTACGAGCAGTACTTC.

At least ten counts were recorded for this clonotype. The CDR3 region is CASSVSTHLGDTQYF. CDR3 sequence (DNA): TGTGCCAGCAGTGTCTCCACCCACCTCGGGGATACGCAGTATTTT. V is TRBV2 and J is TRBJ2-3; D gene ambiguous. The CDR3 contains 15 residues. V was shortened by 4 bases and J by 6 bases, with 17 bases between the two germline ends. From germline, CDR1 is SNHLY and CDR2 FYNNEI. Using reference TRBV2 and TRBJ2-3 for the parts outside the CDR3, the full variable domain is EPEVTQTPSHQVTQMGQEVILRCVPISNHLYFYWYRQILGQKVEFLVSFYNNEISEKSEIFDDQFSVERPDGSNFTLKIRSTKLEDSAMYFCASSVSTHLGDTQYFGPGTRLTVL.

The chain has TRBV28 and TRBJ2-5, with D tentatively TRBD1 or TRBD2 (7 bases each). Germline assignment: CDR1 MDHEN and CDR2 SYDVKM. The V end lost 6 bases, the J end lost 1 base, and 21 bases lay between the germline ends. This CDR3 has 17 amino acids. CDR3 residues: CASRGGSGVTLQETQYF. The CDR3 DNA reads TGTGCCAGCAGAGGGGGCAGCGGGGTAACCCTCCAAGAGACCCAGTACTTC.